Presented here are 13 T cell receptor beta chains from one specimen sequenced in a study of T-cell memory formation after mild COVID-19. MiXCR was run by TCRdb on the 5' RACE reads, yielding one entry per CDR3 protein. The sample includes some 300,000 distinct CDR3 sequences, under 25% of them seen just once. The source material was PBMCs or a T cell subset sorted from them (not recorded which). Receptors were obtained from a man aged 18 to 30 who had mild COVID-19 (a few samples of this study predate the infection). Cell type and time point are not known.

This clonotype was seen ten or more times. The chain uses TRBV6-5 and TRBJ1-5, with D unclear. CDR1 is MNHEY, CDR2 SVGAGI, per germline. V gave up 8 bases and J gave up 6 bases, with 14 bases separating them. This CDR3 contains 13 residues. The CDR3 DNA reads as TGTGCCAGCTGGAGAGGGAAGGGTCAGCCCCAGCATTTT. Amino acids: CASWRGKGQPQHF.

The chain couples TRBV7-9 to TRBJ1-2; D gene ambiguous. V shed 6 bases and J shed 4 bases, with 18 bases lying between them. This CDR3 contains 15 residues. Germline CDR1 reads SEHNR; CDR2 reads FQNEAQ (reference sequence). The CDR3 DNA is TGTGCCAGCAGTTCCCCCCGACACTGGATCTATGGCTACACCTTC. Protein product: CASSSPRHWIYGYTF.

This clonotype has only a few counts. The J gene is TRBJ2-5, the V gene TRBV6-6; D is perhaps TRBD2 (6 bases). CDR3 length: 12 residues. In germline, CDR1 is MNHNY, CDR2 SVGAGI (reference sequence). The V end lost 7 bases, the J end lost 2 bases, and 8 bases lay between the germline ends. The CDR3 spells CASKEGQETQYF. The CDR3, as DNA: TGTGCCAGCAAGGAGGGACAAGAGACCCAGTACTTC.

The gene calls are TRBV29-1 and TRBJ2-7, with TRBD1 identical over 8 bases. The V and J ends lost 4 bases and 3 bases, in that order; junction bases with no gene match: 5. Germline-derived CDR1 and CDR2 are SQVTM and ANQGSEA. There are 13 residues in the CDR3. CDR3 region: CSVVGQADYEQYF. The CDR3 bases are TGCAGCGTTGTGGGACAGGCCGACTACGAGCAGTACTTC.

This clonotype was seen more than once but under ten times. The rearrangement joins TRBV5-1 to TRBJ2-2; 8 bases align to TRBD2. After removal of 2 bases from V and 4 bases from J, the junction contained 10 bases not matched to a gene. Per germline, CDR1 SGHRS and CDR2 YFSETQ. This CDR3 region has 17 residues. The DNA of the CDR3 is TGCGCCAGCAGCTTCTTTGTGGCGGGGGGCTCCACCGGGGAGCTGTTTTTT. As protein: CASSFFVAGGSTGELFF. Together with reference TRBV5-1 and TRBJ2-2, the CDR3 gives the full variable domain: KAGVTQTPRYLIKTRGQQVTLSCSPISGHRSVSWYQQTPGQGLQFLFEYFSETQRNKGNFPGRFSGRQFSNSRSEMNVSTLELGDSALYLCASSFFVAGGSTGELFFGEGSRLTVL.

This sequence joins TRBV7-9 and TRBJ2-7; the D is unclear. Germline V gene lookup returns CDR1 SEHNR and CDR2 FQNEAQ (reference sequence). The CDR3 runs to 12 residues. With 1 base removed from V and 3 bases from J, the gap between germline ends came to 4 bases. The CDR3 loop reads CASSLDIYEQYV. CDR3 nucleotide sequence: TGTGCCAGCAGCTTAGACATCTACGAGCAGTACGTC.

A few counts support this clonotype. This chain links TRBV6-5 with TRBJ2-3, with D perhaps matching TRBD2 (6 bases). Trimming left V 2 bases short and J 4 bases short, with 10 bases between. The germline V gene encodes CDR1 MNHEY and CDR2 SVGAGI. The CDR3 is 14 amino acids. CDR3 sequence reads: CASSYGGAPDTQYF. The DNA of the CDR3 is TGTGCCAGCAGTTACGGCGGGGCCCCAGATACGCAGTATTTT.

This clonotype has only a few counts. The chain links TRBV29-1 to TRBJ2-2; 8 positions match TRBD2. Germline CDR1 SQVTM, CDR2 ANQGSEA. V lost 4 bases and J lost 9; bases outside the gene matches: 16. The CDR3 length is 16 residues. As DNA, the CDR3 is TGCAGCGTTGTTTTGTTACGGGGGGGCCGTTGGCGGGAGCTGTTTTTT. Protein sequence: CSVVLLRGGRWRELFF.

This clonotype was detected only a few times. This chain links TRBV6-2 or TRBV6-3 with TRBJ1-5; possibly TRBD1 for D (6 bases). The CDR3 runs 14 residues. Germline V gene lookup returns CDR1 MNHEY and CDR2 SVGEGT. Trimming took off 6 bases at V and 7 bases at J, with 16 bases between the two ends. The CDR3 loop is CASSQAGARQPQHF. CDR3 nucleotides: TGTGCCAGCAGCCAAGCAGGGGCAAGGCAGCCCCAGCATTTT.

The chain recombines TRBV5-1 with TRBJ2-5; perhaps D is TRBD1 or TRBD2 (5 bases each). Trimming stripped 3 bases from V and 0 bases from J, with 15 bases between. Per germline, CDR1 SGHRS and CDR2 YFSETQ. The CDR3 runs to 16 residues. This CDR3 reads CASSSGTASNQETQYF. The CDR3, as DNA: TGCGCCAGCAGCTCCGGGACGGCCTCGAACCAAGAGACCCAGTACTTC. The full variable domain, rest sourced from reference TRBV5-1 and TRBJ2-5, is KAGVTQTPRYLIKTRGQQVTLSCSPISGHRSVSWYQQTPGQGLQFLFEYFSETQRNKGNFPGRFSGRQFSNSRSEMNVSTLELGDSALYLCASSSGTASNQETQYFGPGTRLLVL.

This clonotype has a handful of counts. The rearrangement uses TRBV7-9 and TRBJ2-1; D gene uncertain. V lost 0 bases, J lost 6 bases, and 6 bases lay in between. From germline, CDR1 is SEHNR and CDR2 FQNEAQ (reference sequence). The CDR3 is made up of 13 amino acids. CDR3 sequence: CASSLASPNEQFF. CDR3 DNA: TGTGCCAGCAGCTTAGCGTCCCCCAATGAGCAGTTCTTC.

V gene TRBV28 combines with J gene TRBJ1-1, with TRBD1 as a possible D gene (6 bases). V lost 11 bases and J 11 bases, leaving 21 bases between the germline ends. The CDR3 has 12 amino acids. CDR1 MDHEN and CDR2 SYDVKM come from the germline V gene. CDR3 sequence reads: CAGQQVQGSAFF. CDR3 bases: TGTGCCGGACAACAGGTTCAGGGGAGCGCTTTCTTT.

This clonotype was observed a few times. The chain joins TRBV10-3 to TRBJ2-7, with a possible D match to TRBD2 (5 bases). The CDR3 is made up of 14 amino acids. The ends were cut back, 0 bases at V and 3 bases at J, with 9 bases in the middle. The germline gives CDR1 ENHRY, CDR2 SYGVKD. The CDR3 here is CAISESGKGYEQYF. The CDR3 DNA reads TGTGCCATCAGTGAGTCCGGGAAGGGCTACGAGCAGTACTTC.